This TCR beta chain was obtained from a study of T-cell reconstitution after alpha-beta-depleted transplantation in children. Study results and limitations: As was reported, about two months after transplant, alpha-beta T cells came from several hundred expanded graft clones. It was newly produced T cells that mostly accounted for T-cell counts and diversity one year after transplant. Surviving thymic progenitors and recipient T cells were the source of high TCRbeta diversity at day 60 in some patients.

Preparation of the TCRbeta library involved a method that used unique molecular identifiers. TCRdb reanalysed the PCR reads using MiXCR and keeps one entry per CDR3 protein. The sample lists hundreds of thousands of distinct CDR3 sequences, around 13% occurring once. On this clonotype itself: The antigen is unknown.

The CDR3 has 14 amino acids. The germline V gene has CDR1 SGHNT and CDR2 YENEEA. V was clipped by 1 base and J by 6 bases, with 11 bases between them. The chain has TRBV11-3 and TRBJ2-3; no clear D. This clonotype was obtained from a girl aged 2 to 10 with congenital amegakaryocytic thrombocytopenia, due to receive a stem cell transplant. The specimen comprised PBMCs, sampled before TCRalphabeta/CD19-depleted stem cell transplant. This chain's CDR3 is CASSLVSTVDTQYF. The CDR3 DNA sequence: TGTGCCAGCAGCTTAGTGTCAACGGTCGATACGCAGTATTTT.